One and the same sample provided the 32 T cell receptor beta chains below, sequenced in a study of Graves' ophthalmopathy and Graves' hyperthyroidism. Amplification from RNA transcripts yielded the TCR beta CDR3 regions. The library came from an HTBI-primed first-round RT-PCR and a second-round multiplex PCR. TCRdb reprocessed the multiplex PCR reads via MiXCR and lists one record per CDR3 protein. The sample lists some 210,000 distinct CDR3 sequences, approximately 29% occurring once. Sequenced: peripheral blood. The receptors here all came from a man aged 50-59 years with Graves' ophthalmopathy.

This clonotype was detected many times. The chain combines TRBV12-3 or TRBV12-4 with TRBJ2-4; the D is unclear. This CDR3 is 16 amino acids long. With 5 bases removed from V and 0 bases from J, the gap between germline ends came to 14 bases. In nucleotides, the CDR3 is TGTGCCAGCAGTGGAGCGCACACCCTAGCCAAAAACATTCAGTACTTC. Encoded protein: CASSGAHTLAKNIQYF.

The gene calls are TRBV11-2 and TRBJ1-3, with 7 bases that match TRBD1. The CDR3 has 16 residues. Germline V lookup: CDR1 SGHAT, CDR2 FQNNGV. V trimming: 0 bases; J trimming: 4 bases; junction bases outside the gene matches: 6. CDR3 DNA sequence: TGTGCCAGCAGCTTAGACGGGACAGTGGGAGGAAACACCATATATTTT. It encodes CASSLDGTVGGNTIYF.

This clonotype was observed at least ten times. This chain joins TRBV28 and TRBJ2-5, with 7 bases that match TRBD1. The CDR3 extends over 14 amino acids. The germline V gene encodes CDR1 MDHEN and CDR2 SYDVKM. With 3 bases clipped from V and 5 bases from J, the junction kept 6 bases outside the gene matches. The CDR3 nucleotides are TGTGCCAGCAGTTTGAACAGGGGACGGGAGACCCAGTACTTC. It yields the protein CASSLNRGRETQYF.

The V gene is TRBV12-3 or TRBV12-4, the J gene TRBJ1-2; D gene unclear. V lost 2 bases and J lost 8, with 9 bases in between. The CDR3 sequence is 12 residues long. DNA of the CDR3: TGTGCCAGCAGTTTACCCCCGAGGGGCTACACCTTC. It translates to CASSLPPRGYTF.

The J gene is TRBJ1-5, the V gene TRBV28; no clear D gene. Germline V CDR1 and CDR2: MDHEN, SYDVKM. The CDR3 length is 15 residues. Between the trimmed V and J ends, which lost 5 bases and 4 bases, there was a span of 15 bases. Here the CDR3 DNA reads TGTGCCAGCAGTCCGGGTGGGCGCGGGAATCAGCCCCAGCATTTT. Its translation is CASSPGGRGNQPQHF.

This clonotype was counted ten times or more. CDR3 nucleotide sequence: TGCGCCAGCAGCTACGGACAGAAGAACACTGAAGCTTTCTTT. This sequence encodes CASSYGQKNTEAFF. The V gene is TRBV4-1, the J gene TRBJ1-1, with D perhaps matching TRBD1 (6 bases). The V end lost 5 bases, the J end lost 1 base, and 11 bases lay between the germline ends. The V gene's germline CDR1 is MGHRA and CDR2 YSYEKL. The CDR3 consists of 14 residues.

This rearrangement joins TRBV20-1 to TRBJ2-1; 7 bases map to TRBD1. V trimming: 5 bases; J trimming: 11 bases; junction bases outside the gene matches: 3. CDR1 and CDR2 (germline): DFQATT, SNEGSKA (reference sequence). This CDR3 region has 10 residues. This CDR3 is CSARTGKQFF. CDR3 nucleotide sequence: TGCAGTGCTCGGACAGGCAAGCAGTTCTTC.

This rearrangement joins TRBV12-3 or TRBV12-4 to TRBJ1-2; 9 bases fit TRBD1. The CDR3 spans 13 residues. Trimming took 4 bases from V and 6 from J; bases not matched to a gene: 3. The CDR3 spells CASSSQGAHGYTF. The CDR3 nucleotides read TGTGCCAGCAGTTCACAGGGGGCCCATGGCTACACCTTC.

This clonotype was seen repeatedly, ten times or more. The chain combines TRBV11-2 with TRBJ2-2; 13 bases fit TRBD2. The junction had 5 bases not matched to a gene; V was cut back by 5 bases and J by 2 bases. The CDR3 has 17 amino acids. In germline, CDR1 is SGHAT, CDR2 FQNNGV. The CDR3 is CASSLGTSGINTGELFF. In DNA form, the CDR3 reads TGTGCCAGCAGCCTCGGGACTAGCGGGATAAACACCGGGGAGCTGTTTTTT.

This chain's CDR3 is CASSQDYYEQYF. CDR3 sequence (DNA): TGTGCCAGCAGTCAGGACTACTACGAGCAGTACTTC. This chain uses TRBV2 with TRBJ2-7; possible D gene TRBD2, 6 bases. V gave up 5 bases and J gave up 3 bases, with 8 bases separating them. The germline gives CDR1 SNHLY, CDR2 FYNNEI. The CDR3 length is 12 residues.

This sequence joins TRBV6-1 and TRBJ2-5, with 9 bases identical to TRBD2. Germline CDR1 MNHNS, CDR2 SASEGT. This CDR3 comprises 14 residues. V dropped 6 bases and J dropped 5; count of bases not matched to a gene: 7. CDR3 region: CASRRGSGRETQYF. The CDR3 DNA reads TGTGCCAGCAGGCGCGGGAGCGGGAGGGAGACCCAGTACTTC.

The V and J genes are TRBV30 and TRBJ1-2; D might be TRBD1 (5 bases). Trimming took off 3 bases at V and 3 bases at J, with 17 bases between the two ends. CDR1 GTSNPN and CDR2 SVGIG come from the germline V gene (reference sequence). The CDR3 covers 15 residues. CDR3 DNA: TGTGCCTGGAGCGGTAGAGGGGAGGCGTACTATGGCTACACCTTC. Translating gives CAWSGRGEAYYGYTF.

This clonotype was detected ten times or more. The chain combines TRBV28 with TRBJ1-1; 10 bases are a match to TRBD1. The CDR3 runs to 16 residues. V was pared by 5 bases and J by 6 bases, with 12 bases of the junction left unmatched. Germline CDR1 is MDHEN and CDR2 is SYDVKM. The DNA for the CDR3 is TGTGCCAGCAGTCCCTGGACAGGGGGTAGCAACGCTGAAGCTTTCTTT. This encodes CASSPWTGGSNAEAFF.

This clonotype occurred many times. This rearrangement joins TRBV20-1 to TRBJ2-7; tentatively, D is TRBD2 (6 bases). V gave up 6 bases and J gave up 7 bases, with 22 bases separating them. The CDR3 consists of 14 residues. Per germline, CDR1 DFQATT and CDR2 SNEGSKA (reference sequence). The CDR3 loop is CSAHGGLSGGEQYF. The CDR3 DNA reads TGCAGTGCCCATGGTGGACTCTCAGGAGGGGAGCAGTACTTC.

This clonotype was seen ten or more times. J is TRBJ2-7 and V is TRBV6-5; 7 bases are shared with TRBD2. With V trimmed by 6 bases and J by 6 bases, 17 bases remained unmatched. Germline V lookup: CDR1 MNHEY, CDR2 SVGAGI. CDR3 length equals 16 residues. The CDR3 nucleotides are TGTGCCAGCAGACCCCCCCCCGCCCAGGGAGGGCGCGAGCAGTACTTC. Translation gives CASRPPPAQGGREQYF.

This clonotype was counted ten times or more. The V call is TRBV27, the J call TRBJ1-3; 8 bases are a match to TRBD1. Germline V gene sequence: CDR1 MNHEY, CDR2 SMNVEV (reference sequence). CDR3 length equals 20 residues. V gave up 4 bases and J gave up 0 bases; unmatched junction bases: 17. CDR3 in DNA: TGTGCCAGCAGTTCGTCTCCGGACAGGGACGCCTCAGACTCTGGAAACACCATATATTTT. This gives the protein CASSSSPDRDASDSGNTIYF.

At least ten counts were recorded for this clonotype. V is TRBV12-3 or TRBV12-4 and J is TRBJ1-5, with 9 bases fitting TRBD1. The length of the CDR3 is 14 residues. Germline trimming cut 6 bases from V and 3 bases from J; bases unmatched to any gene: 3. The CDR3 protein is CASRWTGDNQPQHF. The CDR3 nucleotides read TGTGCCAGCAGGTGGACAGGGGACAATCAGCCCCAGCATTTT.

This clonotype was seen repeatedly, ten times or more. The V gene is TRBV6-2 or TRBV6-3, the J gene TRBJ1-5; D gene ambiguous. V was clipped by 6 bases and J by 4 bases, with 7 bases between them. The V gene's germline CDR1 is MNHEY and CDR2 SVGEGT. The CDR3 has 12 residues. The CDR3 nucleotides read TGTGCCAGCAGAACAGTTAATCAGCCCCAGCATTTT. Its protein is CASRTVNQPQHF.

This clonotype was counted at least ten times. V is TRBV6-1 and J is TRBJ2-5; 7 bases line up with TRBD1. The CDR3 runs 14 residues. Per the germline V gene, CDR1 is MNHNS and CDR2 is SASEGT. V lost 4 bases, J lost 4 bases, and 6 bases stayed unmatched. The CDR3 here is CASSGQGKGETQYF. The CDR3 coding sequence is TGTGCCAGCAGTGGACAGGGAAAGGGAGAGACCCAGTACTTC.

V and J are TRBV20-1 and TRBJ1-1; D is unresolved. Germline CDR1 DFQATT, CDR2 SNEGSKA (reference sequence). The CDR3 sequence is 11 residues long. Trimming shortened V by 2 bases and J by 8 bases, and 9 bases separated the two germline ends. The CDR3 here is CSARQYTEAFF. For the CDR3, the DNA is TGCAGTGCTAGACAGTATACGGAAGCTTTCTTT.

J is TRBJ1-2 and V is TRBV7-2, with D hard to call. Trimming took 1 base from V and 4 from J, leaving 13 bases between them. Germline CDR1 SGHTA, CDR2 FQGNSA. The CDR3 contains 15 residues. CDR3 DNA: TGTGCCAGCAGCTTAGTTTGGGAGATGGGCTATGGCTACACCTTC. It is translated as CASSLVWEMGYGYTF.

There are many counts of this clonotype. The chain is built from TRBV18 and TRBJ2-2, with unresolved D. Trimming stripped 1 base from V and 1 base from J, with 7 bases between. Germline V gene data show CDR1 as KGHSH and CDR2 as LQKENI. The CDR3 extends over 15 amino acids. CDR3 amino acids: CASSPRQRNTGELFF. The CDR3 nucleotides are TGTGCCAGCTCACCACGTCAGAGGAACACCGGGGAGCTGTTTTTT.

The chain recombines TRBV6-2 or TRBV6-3 with TRBJ2-7, with 7 bases identical to TRBD1. V trimming: 8 bases; J trimming: 1 base; junction bases outside the gene matches: 14. Germline-derived CDR1 and CDR2 are MNHEY and SVGEGT. The CDR3 contains 16 residues. CDR3 nucleotide sequence: TGTGCCAGCTCACCATTTGTAGGCAGGGGGTCCTACGAGCAGTACTTC. The encoded protein is CASSPFVGRGSYEQYF.

This clonotype showed up many times. V and J are TRBV7-9 and TRBJ1-2, with D possibly matching TRBD1 (6 bases). The V gene's germline CDR1 is SEHNR and CDR2 FQNEAQ (reference sequence). The CDR3 contains 16 residues. V was shortened by 1 base and J by 5 bases, with 17 bases between the two germline ends. CDR3 amino acids: CASSLVYGGGGYGYTF. The CDR3 bases are TGTGCCAGCAGCTTAGTATACGGGGGCGGTGGATATGGCTACACCTTC.

This clonotype was seen many times. The chain couples TRBV18 to TRBJ2-5, with 9 nucleotides matching TRBD1. The CDR3 totals 16 residues. V gave up 4 bases and J gave up 2 bases; unmatched junction bases: 8. In germline, CDR1 is KGHSH, CDR2 LQKENI. DNA for the CDR3: TGTGCCAGCTCACTAAACAGGGGGCTGACTCAAGAGACCCAGTACTTC. Its translation: CASSLNRGLTQETQYF.

The sample holds many counts of this clonotype. The chain couples TRBV27 to TRBJ2-7; no clear D gene. From germline, CDR1 is MNHEY and CDR2 SMNVEV (reference sequence). The CDR3 is made up of 14 amino acids. V was trimmed by 2 bases and J by 0 bases, leaving 8 bases between them. The CDR3 is CASSLDWTSYEQYF. The CDR3 DNA follows: TGTGCCAGCAGTTTAGACTGGACCTCCTACGAGCAGTACTTC.

At least ten counts were recorded for this clonotype. The chain uses TRBV9 and TRBJ2-5; perhaps TRBD1 as D (6 bases). Trimming removed 0 bases at V and 5 bases at J, with 14 bases between. The CDR3 totals 15 residues. From germline, CDR1 is SGDLS and CDR2 YYNGEE. CDR3 sequence: CASSVGGGTGETQYF. For the CDR3, the DNA is TGTGCCAGCAGCGTAGGTGGGGGCACGGGGGAGACCCAGTACTTC.

This clonotype was seen at least ten times. The chain carries TRBV20-1 and TRBJ2-2; 10 bases align to TRBD2. The CDR3 sequence is 16 residues long. Germline CDR1 reads DFQATT; CDR2 reads SNEGSKA (reference sequence). V was pared by 0 bases and J by 0 bases, with 1 base of the junction left unmatched. The CDR3: CSARDSGRTNTGELFF. CDR3 sequence (DNA): TGCAGTGCTAGAGATAGCGGGAGGACGAACACCGGGGAGCTGTTTTTT.

V gene TRBV30 combines with J gene TRBJ2-7; the match to TRBD1 covers 9 bases. Germline trimming cut 2 bases from V and 7 bases from J; bases unmatched to any gene: 18. Germline V lookup: CDR1 GTSNPN, CDR2 SVGIG (reference sequence). The CDR3 totals 17 residues. In DNA, the CDR3 is TGTGCCTGGAGTCTGTTCTCGGGACAGGGAAAATCGGGAGAGCAGTACTTC. This codes for CAWSLFSGQGKSGEQYF.

This clonotype was recorded at least ten times. The chain recombines TRBV10-3 with TRBJ1-1, with TRBD1 matching 8 bases. V was pared by 4 bases and J by 1 base, with 5 bases of the junction left unmatched. The CDR3 consists of 15 residues. Germline loops: CDR1 ENHRY, CDR2 SYGVKD. The CDR3 protein is CAISVAGTGNTEAFF. The CDR3 nucleotides are TGTGCCATCAGTGTGGCCGGGACAGGGAACACTGAAGCTTTCTTT.

This clonotype was counted many times. The chain recombines TRBV19 with TRBJ1-5, with a weak D call TRBD1 (5 bases). The length of the CDR3 is 13 residues. The germline V and J ends were trimmed by 4 bases and 5 bases, with 9 bases remaining between them. Germline assignment: CDR1 LNHDA and CDR2 SQIVND (reference sequence). DNA of the CDR3: TGTGCCAGTAGTACAGGGAGGGATCAGCCCCAGCATTTT. The encoded protein is CASSTGRDQPQHF.

CDR3 bases: TGTGCCAGCACTGGAATAGAGACCCAGTACTTC. This encodes CASTGIETQYF. The rearrangement links TRBV6-1 to TRBJ2-5, with D hard to call. The CDR3 has 11 amino acids. V was trimmed by 7 bases and J by 4 bases, leaving 7 bases between them. Germline CDR1 MNHNS, CDR2 SASEGT.